This T cell receptor beta chain was captured by sequencing in a study of T cell responses to AZD1222 COVID-19 vaccine. The study, taken as a whole, reports: CD4 TCRs covered the whole spike, strongest at regions 160-218 and 743-854.

The protocol was immunoSEQ multiplex PCR, while the TCRdb copy is restricted to in-frame clones and leaves out a portion. The data show 90,000 to 110,000 clones, with over 80% seen just once and approximately 7.9% held by the top ten. Germline V lookup: CDR1 SEHNR, CDR2 FQNEAQ (reference sequence). V lost 6 bases to trimming and J lost 3 bases; unmatched junction nucleotides: 6. CDR3 length equals 15 residues. Regarding this clone: Its antigen remains unidentified.

The sequencing here drew on peripheral blood, taken on day 0 of AZD1222 vaccination. This chain uses TRBV7-9 with TRBJ2-1; TRBD2 matches at 9 bases. This receptor was identified in an adult in good health. CDR3 DNA sequence: TGTGCCAGCAGTAGACCTAGCGGGAACTACAATGAGCAGTTCTTC. Protein sequence: CASSRPSGNYNEQFF.